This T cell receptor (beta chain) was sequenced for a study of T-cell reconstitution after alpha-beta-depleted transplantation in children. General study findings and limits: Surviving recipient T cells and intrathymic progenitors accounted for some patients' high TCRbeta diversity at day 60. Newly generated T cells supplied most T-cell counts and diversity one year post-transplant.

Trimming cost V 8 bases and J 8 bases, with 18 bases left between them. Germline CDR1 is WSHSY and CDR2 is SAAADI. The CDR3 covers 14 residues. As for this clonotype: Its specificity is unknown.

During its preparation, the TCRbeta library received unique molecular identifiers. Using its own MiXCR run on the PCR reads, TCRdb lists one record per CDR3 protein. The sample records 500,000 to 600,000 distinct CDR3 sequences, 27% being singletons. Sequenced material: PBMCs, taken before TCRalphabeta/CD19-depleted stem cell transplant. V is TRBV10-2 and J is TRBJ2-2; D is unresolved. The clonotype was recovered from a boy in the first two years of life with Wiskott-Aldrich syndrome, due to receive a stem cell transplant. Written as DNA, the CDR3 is TGCGCCAGCGGATCAGAGAAAAGAACAGGGGAGCTGTTTTTT. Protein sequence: CASGSEKRTGELFF.